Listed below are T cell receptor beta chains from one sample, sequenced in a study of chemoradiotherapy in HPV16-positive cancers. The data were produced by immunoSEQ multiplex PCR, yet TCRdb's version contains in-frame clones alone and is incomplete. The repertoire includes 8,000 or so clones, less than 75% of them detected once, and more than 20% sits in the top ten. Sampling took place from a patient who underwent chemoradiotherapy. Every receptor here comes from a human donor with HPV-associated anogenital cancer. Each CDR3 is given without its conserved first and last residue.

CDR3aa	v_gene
ASSLGTTYEQY	TRBV7-9
ATSRPGQGRSYEQY	TRBV15
ASDLNLKRGGTGELF	TRBV11-2
ASSLGDGSSYEQY	TRBV5-1
ASSYEGATNEKLF	TRBV6-5
ASSTERDRPYEQY	TRBV7-9
ASSQGLLGVGNTIY	TRBV4-3
ASSPEVINTEAF	TRBV18
ASSLEAGFWYEQY	TRBV7-2
ASSEQQGATEAF	TRBV5-4
ASTGKNTEAF	TRBV19
ASSPRGGGNYGYT	TRBV27
ASSLILGAGTGGVEQY	TRBV4-1
ATSREQAGFSNQPQH	TRBV15
ASSPGQGLPEQY	TRBV18
ASSLDSQNQPQH	TRBV7-2
ASSSMPGPEKLF	TRBV5-1
ASRDTGFSPLH	TRBV2
ASSLQGGIVGGGELF	TRBV4-1
ASSRGEGGYT	TRBV6-1
ASRGQGTYEQF	TRBV2
AWSVWDRQNTEAF	TRBV30
ASSYGDRGYTGELF	TRBV6-5
ASSEAGGVTGNTIY	TRBV6-1
ASSDMAGSYNSPLH	TRBV6-1
ASSLAGSLGEKLF	TRBV5-1
ASSLLGLAQETQY	TRBV28
ASSPGQGGDIQY	TRBV18
ASSATGGWEEKLF	TRBV28
ASSLGGYKETQY	TRBV7-9
ASSLQAGGRETQY	TRBV5-5
ASSDPAGGLNEQF	TRBV6-1
ASSGRQGGNEKLF	TRBV19
ASSLNKGGGETQY	TRBV7-2
ASSSGSAIYGYT	TRBV2
AISPTGEGGNTIY	TRBV10-3
AWEGLSYEQY	TRBV30
ASGSWLSKETQY	TRBV28
ASSSGGAPTDTQY	TRBV7-2
ASSIDGLKSYNEQF	TRBV19
ASSLGGDAYEQY	TRBV7-2
ASGSIMGDEQY	TRBV25-1
ASSHRQHEETQY	TRBV5-6
ASSLDRSGNTIY	TRBV7-2
AIRSSGGTDTQY	TRBV10-3
ASSPEGGWSPEAF	TRBV27
AISEPTGARGSNEQF	TRBV10-3
ASSFGQGSNYGYT	TRBV27
ASSYYPVPSIDTQY	TRBV6-5
ASSQEGGLDEQF	TRBV4-3
ASSASGSYNEQF	TRBV7-6
ASRLQVNTEAF	TRBV28
ASGRATEAF	TRBV7-9
ASSSPGNDHRAKNIQY	TRBV28
ASSQGWGSRADTQY	TRBV4-1